This is a list of T cell receptor beta chains from one sample in a study of vaccination and CD4 T cells after COVID-19. TCRdb independently ran MiXCR on the PCR reads; one entry per CDR3 protein. The sample comprises about 12,000 distinct CDR3 sequences, more than 60% of which are singletons, and approximately 9% rests with the top ten. These receptors have no identified antigens. The sequenced sample consisted of CD4+ T cells from blood, cultured in vitro. All receptors come from a human donor who had recovered from COVID-19. Both conserved end residues are part of each CDR3. The order of the fields is CDR3 length, clone size, V gene, CDR3 protein. Clone size is shown for a subset of rows, as once, few, many or a class of expanded clone.

cdr3_length: 16
clone_size: NA
v_call: TRBV7-8
cdr3_aa: CASSLDLGQGSYEQYF

cdr3_length: 16
clone_size: NA
v_call: TRBV19
cdr3_aa: CASTPNARTGANVLTF

cdr3_length: 15
clone_size: NA
v_call: TRBV27
cdr3_aa: CASSLSGQENYGYTF

cdr3_length: 14
clone_size: NA
v_call: TRBV6-5
cdr3_aa: CASSYRDYQETQYF

cdr3_length: 11
clone_size: NA
v_call: TRBV10-3
cdr3_aa: CAISEGPGYTF

cdr3_length: 18
clone_size: NA
v_call: TRBV6-1
cdr3_aa: CASGRQQGATLDNYGYTF

cdr3_length: 16
clone_size: NA
v_call: TRBV5-5
cdr3_aa: CASSLPSGGIYNEQFF

cdr3_length: 13
clone_size: few
v_call: TRBV5-1
cdr3_aa: CASSWTGGTEAFF

cdr3_length: 16
clone_size: NA
v_call: TRBV20-1
cdr3_aa: CSARVLAGGSTDTQYF

cdr3_length: 20
clone_size: NA
v_call: TRBV7-7
cdr3_aa: CASSLTPVGGRVYSTDTQYF

cdr3_length: 13
clone_size: NA
v_call: TRBV6-1
cdr3_aa: CASNRYSNQPQHF